This T cell receptor beta chain was captured in a study of blood T cell repertoires in COVID-19. Study as a whole: Material from acute and convalescent COVID-19 was sourced from the United States, Italy and Spain.

Data came from immunoSEQ multiplex PCR; TCRdb stores just in-frame clones and leaves some out. The table shows roughly 180,000 clones, with about 85% occurring only once. The germline V gene encodes CDR1 LNHDA and CDR2 SQIVND (reference sequence). The CDR3 is 16 amino acids. Germline trimming cut 5 bases from V and 2 bases from J; bases unmatched to any gene: 10. V gene TRBV19 combines with J gene TRBJ2-7, with 9 bases that match TRBD2. The source material was peripheral blood. The receptor was derived from a man aged 65 to 79 with active or convalescent COVID-19. The CDR3 bases are TGTGCCAGTAGTCCACAAGTAGCGGGGGTGACCTACGAGCAGTACTTC. It translates to CASSPQVAGVTYEQYF.